These 8 T cell receptor beta chains were all obtained from the same sample, sequenced in a study of blood T cell repertoires in COVID-19. Here immunoSEQ multiplex PCR was the method, and the copy in TCRdb shows in-frame clones only, minus some. This table has around 380,000 clones, roughly 80% appearing once. The sample was peripheral blood. Every receptor here comes from a human donor with acute or convalescent COVID-19. The donor label of this sample is uncertain.

The V gene is TRBV7-2, the J gene TRBJ1-1; D gene uncertain. Looked up from germline, CDR1 is SGHTA and CDR2 is FQGNSA. The V end lost 3 bases, the J end lost 7 bases, and 15 bases lay between the germline ends. The length of the CDR3 is 14 residues. CDR3 sequence: CASSLYGRSGEAFF. The DNA of the CDR3 is TGTGCCAGCAGCTTGTACGGCAGGTCCGGTGAAGCTTTCTTT.

The genes are TRBV5-6 and TRBJ1-1; 9 nucleotides align to TRBD1. The CDR3 has 13 residues. CDR1 and CDR2 from the germline V gene are SGHDT and YYEEEE. The V and J ends lost 3 bases and 6 bases, in that order; junction bases with no gene match: 3. This CDR3 reads CASSSRQGAEAFF. CDR3 coding DNA: TGTGCCAGCAGCTCGAGACAGGGGGCTGAAGCTTTCTTT.

V is TRBV28 and J is TRBJ1-2; tentative D call: TRBD1 (6 bases). The CDR3 extends over 13 amino acids. Trimming took 6 bases from V and 4 from J, leaving 12 bases between them. Germline V gives CDR1 MDHEN, CDR2 SYDVKM. The CDR3 DNA is TGTGCCAGCAGCGGGGACATGTTCTATGGCTACACCTTC. This gives the protein CASSGDMFYGYTF.

This clone was found a few times. The J gene is TRBJ1-6, the V gene TRBV11-1; no definite D call. The V and J ends lost 2 bases and 7 bases respectively, with 6 bases between them. The CDR3 totals 13 residues. Per germline, CDR1 SGHAT and CDR2 FQDESV (reference sequence). CDR3 region: CASSLPGNSPLHF. The CDR3 DNA sequence: TGTGCCAGCAGCTTACCGGGGAATTCACCCCTCCACTTT. Based on the CDR3 plus reference TRBV11-1 and TRBJ1-6, the full variable domain is EAEVAQSPRYKITEKSQAVAFWCDPISGHATLYWYRQILGQGPELLVQFQDESVVDDSQLPKDRFSAERLKGVDSTLKIQPAELGDSAMYLCASSLPGNSPLHFGNGTRLTVT.

This chain uses TRBV2 with TRBJ1-1; weak D call: TRBD1 (5 bases). V lost 8 bases to trimming and J lost 4 bases, with 14 bases between them. The germline V gene has CDR1 SNHLY and CDR2 FYNNEI. This CDR3 has 13 amino acids. The DNA for the CDR3 is TGTGCCAGCCGGGGAGGGGTGGGCACTGAAGCTTTCTTT. Its protein is CASRGGVGTEAFF.

The chain has TRBV29-1 and TRBJ1-1, with D possibly matching TRBD1 (5 bases). The CDR3 is made up of 13 amino acids. Germline CDR1 SQVTM, CDR2 ANQGSEA. V shed 7 bases and J shed 3 bases, with 15 bases lying between them. CDR3 region: CSGQRGGDTEAFF. The DNA of the CDR3 is TGCAGCGGTCAGAGGGGCGGGGACACTGAAGCTTTCTTT. Filled out from reference TRBV29-1 and TRBJ1-1, the complete variable domain reads SAVISQKPSRDICQRGTSLTIQCQVDSQVTMMFWYRQQPGQSLTLIATANQGSEATYESGFVIDKFPISRPNLTFSTLTVSNMSPEDSSIYLCSGQRGGDTEAFFGQGTRLTVV.

The chain links TRBV28 to TRBJ1-3; 12 bases line up with TRBD1. CDR3 size: 17 residues. From germline, CDR1 is MDHEN and CDR2 SYDVKM. V gave up 7 bases and J gave up 2 bases; unmatched junction bases: 9. Here the CDR3 DNA reads TGTGCCAGCAACGGAGTGGGACAGGGGGCGCCTGGAAACACCATATATTTT. Its protein product is CASNGVGQGAPGNTIYF.

The chain joins TRBV5-1 to TRBJ1-1, with D perhaps TRBD1 (5 bases). The germline V and J ends were trimmed by 3 bases and 1 base, with 7 bases remaining between them. CDR1 and CDR2 (germline): SGHRS, YFSETQ. The CDR3 length is 13 residues. The CDR3, as DNA: TGCGCCAGCAGCTGGGGCACGAACACTGAAGCTTTCTTT. Residues: CASSWGTNTEAFF.